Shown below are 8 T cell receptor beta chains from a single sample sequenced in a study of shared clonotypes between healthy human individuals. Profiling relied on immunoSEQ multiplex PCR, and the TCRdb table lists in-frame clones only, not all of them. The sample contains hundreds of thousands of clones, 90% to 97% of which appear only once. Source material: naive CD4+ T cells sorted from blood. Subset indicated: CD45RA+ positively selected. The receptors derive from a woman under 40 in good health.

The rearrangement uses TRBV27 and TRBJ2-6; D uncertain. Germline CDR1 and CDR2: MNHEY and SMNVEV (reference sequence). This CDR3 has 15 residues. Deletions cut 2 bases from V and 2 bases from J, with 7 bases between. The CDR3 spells CASSLKGPGANVLTF. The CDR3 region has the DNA TGTGCCAGCAGTTTAAAGGGTCCTGGGGCCAACGTCCTGACTTTC.

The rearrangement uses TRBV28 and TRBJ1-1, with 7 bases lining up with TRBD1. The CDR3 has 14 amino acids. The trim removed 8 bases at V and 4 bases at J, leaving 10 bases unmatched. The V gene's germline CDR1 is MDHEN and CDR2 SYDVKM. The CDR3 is CASLREGAGTEAFF. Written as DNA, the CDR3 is TGTGCCAGCCTGAGGGAGGGGGCCGGCACTGAAGCTTTCTTT.

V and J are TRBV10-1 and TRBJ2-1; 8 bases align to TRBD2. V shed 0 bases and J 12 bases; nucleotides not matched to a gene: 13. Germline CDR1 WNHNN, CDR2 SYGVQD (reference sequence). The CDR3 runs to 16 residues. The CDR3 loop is CASSESLAEGSPGQFF. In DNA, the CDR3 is TGCGCCAGCAGTGAGTCACTAGCGGAAGGTTCACCGGGGCAGTTCTTC.

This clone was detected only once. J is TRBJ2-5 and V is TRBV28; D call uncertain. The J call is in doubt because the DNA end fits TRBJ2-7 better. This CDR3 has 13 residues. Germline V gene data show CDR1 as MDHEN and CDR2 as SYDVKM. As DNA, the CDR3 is TGTGCCAGCAGTACCCCTTCAGAGTACGAGCAGTACTTC. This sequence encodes CASSTPSEYEQYF.

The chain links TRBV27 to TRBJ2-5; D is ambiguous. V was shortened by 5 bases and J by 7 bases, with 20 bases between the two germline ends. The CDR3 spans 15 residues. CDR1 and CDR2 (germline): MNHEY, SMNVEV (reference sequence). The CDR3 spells CASSPLWALPGTQYF. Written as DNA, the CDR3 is TGTGCCAGCAGTCCCCTATGGGCCCTACCAGGGACCCAGTACTTC.

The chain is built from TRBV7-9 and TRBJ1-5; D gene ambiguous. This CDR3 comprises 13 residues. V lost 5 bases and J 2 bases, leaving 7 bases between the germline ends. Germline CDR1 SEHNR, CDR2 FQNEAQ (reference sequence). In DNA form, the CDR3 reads TGTGCCAGCAGCGCTGGGGGCAATCAGCCCCAGCATTTT. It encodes CASSAGGNQPQHF.

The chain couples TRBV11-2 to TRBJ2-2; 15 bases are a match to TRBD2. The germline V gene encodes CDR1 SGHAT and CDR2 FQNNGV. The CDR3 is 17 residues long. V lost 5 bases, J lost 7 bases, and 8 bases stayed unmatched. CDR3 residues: CASSNGLAGGPDGELFF. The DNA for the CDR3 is TGTGCCAGCAGCAACGGACTAGCGGGAGGGCCCGACGGGGAGCTGTTTTTT. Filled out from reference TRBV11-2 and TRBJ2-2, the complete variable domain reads EAGVAQSPRYKIIEKRQSVAFWCNPISGHATLYWYQQILGQGPKLLIQFQNNGVVDDSQLPKDRFSAERLKGVDSTLKIQPAKLEDSAVYLCASSNGLAGGPDGELFFGEGSRLTVL.

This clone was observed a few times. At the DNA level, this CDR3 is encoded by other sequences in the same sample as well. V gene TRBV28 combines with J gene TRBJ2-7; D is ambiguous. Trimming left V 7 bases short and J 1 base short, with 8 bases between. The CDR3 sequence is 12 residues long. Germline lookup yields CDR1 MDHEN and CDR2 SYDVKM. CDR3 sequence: CASTSSSYEQYF. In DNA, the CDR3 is TGTGCCAGCACATCATCTTCCTACGAGCAGTACTTC.